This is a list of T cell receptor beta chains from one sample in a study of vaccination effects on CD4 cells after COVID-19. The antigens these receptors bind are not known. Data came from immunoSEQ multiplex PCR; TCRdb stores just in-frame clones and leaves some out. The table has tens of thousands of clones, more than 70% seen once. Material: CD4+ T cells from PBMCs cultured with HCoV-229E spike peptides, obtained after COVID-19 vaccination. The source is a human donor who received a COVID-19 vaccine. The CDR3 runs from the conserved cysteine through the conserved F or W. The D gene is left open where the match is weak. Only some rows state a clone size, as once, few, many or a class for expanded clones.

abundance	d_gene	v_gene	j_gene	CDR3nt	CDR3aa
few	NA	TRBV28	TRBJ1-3	TGTGCCAGCAGCCAGGGTGGAACTGGAAACACCATATATTTT	CASSQGGTGNTIYF
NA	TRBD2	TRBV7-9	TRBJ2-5	TGTGCCAGCAGCTTTAGCGGGGGGGAGGAGACCCAGTACTTC	CASSFSGGEETQYF
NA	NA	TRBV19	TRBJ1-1	TGTGCCAGTAGTATAGGGGCAGGGTCGGTGAACACTGAAGCTTTCTTT	CASSIGAGSVNTEAFF
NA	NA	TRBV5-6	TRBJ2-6	TGTGCCAGCAGCTTGTTTCAGCTCTTACACTCTGGGGCCAACGTCCTGACTTTC	CASSLFQLLHSGANVLTF
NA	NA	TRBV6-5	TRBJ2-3	TGTGCCAGCAACTCGTTAGGTACCGTCACAGATACGCAGTATTTT	CASNSLGTVTDTQYF
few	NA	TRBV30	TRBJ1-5	TGTGCCTGGAGTGTAGGGGGTCAGCCCCAGCATTTT	CAWSVGGQPQHF
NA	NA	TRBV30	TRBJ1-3	TGTGCCTGGAGTGTATCAGAGAACACCATATATTTT	CAWSVSENTIYF
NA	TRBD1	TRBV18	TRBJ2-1	TGTGCCAGCTCCGCGGACAGGCTCGCCAATGAGCAGTTCTTC	CASSADRLANEQFF
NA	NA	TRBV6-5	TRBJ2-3	TGTGCCAGCAGTTCCCGACAGGCAGATACGCAGTATTTT	CASSSRQADTQYF
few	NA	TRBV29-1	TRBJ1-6	TGCAGCGTTGATACAGGCGGTTCACCCCTCCACTTT	CSVDTGGSPLHF
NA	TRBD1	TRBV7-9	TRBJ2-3	TGTGCCAGCAGCCTCGGGGACAGGGGGCCCGATACGCAGTATTTT	CASSLGDRGPDTQYF
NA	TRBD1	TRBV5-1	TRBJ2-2	TGCGCCAGCAGGGACAGGGGTACCGCCGGGGAGCTGTTTTTT	CASRDRGTAGELFF
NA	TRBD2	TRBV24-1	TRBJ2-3	TGTGCCACCAGTGAGGGGGGGGGACCCACAGATACGCAGTATTTT	CATSEGGGPTDTQYF
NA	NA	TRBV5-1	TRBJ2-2	TGCGCCAGCACGCGAGACACGTTCACCGGGGAGCTGTTTTTT	CASTRDTFTGELFF
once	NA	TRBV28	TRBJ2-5	TGTGCCAGCACAGAGAAGAGGCCCGGGGGGACCCAGTACTTC	CASTEKRPGGTQYF
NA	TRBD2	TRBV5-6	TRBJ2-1	TGTGCCAGCAGCTTGGGACTAGCGGGGGGGAGGTCCTACAATGAGCAGTTCTTC	CASSLGLAGGRSYNEQFF
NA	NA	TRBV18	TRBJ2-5	TGTGCCAGCTCACGAAACTACAATATCCGAGAGACCCAGTACTTC	CASSRNYNIRETQYF
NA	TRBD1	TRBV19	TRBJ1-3	TGTGCCAGTAGATCGACAGGGGAAGGAAACACCATATATTTT	CASRSTGEGNTIYF
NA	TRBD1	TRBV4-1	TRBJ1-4	TGCGCCAGCAGCCATCCCGGACAGGTTGAAAAACTGTTTTTT	CASSHPGQVEKLFF
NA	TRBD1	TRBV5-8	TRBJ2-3	TGTGCCAGCCCAAGCCTCATACACAGGGGGGAGGCAGATACGCAGTATTTT	CASPSLIHRGEADTQYF
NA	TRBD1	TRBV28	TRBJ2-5	TGTGCCAGCAGTTCCGCACATATGACAGGGGGTGTGGAGACCCAGTACTTC	CASSSAHMTGGVETQYF
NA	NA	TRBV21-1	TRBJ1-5	TGTGCCAGCAGCAAATTTCCCCTTCGACAGACCGATAGCAATCAGCCCCAGCATTTT	CASSKFPLRQTDSNQPQHF
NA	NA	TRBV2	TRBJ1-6	TGTGCCAGCAGTGTTAACAGGGAAAATTCACCCCTCCACTTT	CASSVNRENSPLHF
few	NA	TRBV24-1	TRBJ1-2	TGTGCCACCAGCCGAGGGGAGGGACACGAGTATGGCTACACCTTC	CATSRGEGHEYGYTF
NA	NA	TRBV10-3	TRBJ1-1	TGTGCCATCAGTGAGTCGAAAAGTCTGGGGAACACTGAAGCTTTCTTT	CAISESKSLGNTEAFF
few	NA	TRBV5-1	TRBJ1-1	TGCGCCAGCAGCAGGACAGTGAACACTGAAGCTTTCTTT	CASSRTVNTEAFF
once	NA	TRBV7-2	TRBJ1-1	TGTGCCAGCAGCCGCCAGGGAGAGAGCACTGAAGCTTTCTTT	CASSRQGESTEAFF